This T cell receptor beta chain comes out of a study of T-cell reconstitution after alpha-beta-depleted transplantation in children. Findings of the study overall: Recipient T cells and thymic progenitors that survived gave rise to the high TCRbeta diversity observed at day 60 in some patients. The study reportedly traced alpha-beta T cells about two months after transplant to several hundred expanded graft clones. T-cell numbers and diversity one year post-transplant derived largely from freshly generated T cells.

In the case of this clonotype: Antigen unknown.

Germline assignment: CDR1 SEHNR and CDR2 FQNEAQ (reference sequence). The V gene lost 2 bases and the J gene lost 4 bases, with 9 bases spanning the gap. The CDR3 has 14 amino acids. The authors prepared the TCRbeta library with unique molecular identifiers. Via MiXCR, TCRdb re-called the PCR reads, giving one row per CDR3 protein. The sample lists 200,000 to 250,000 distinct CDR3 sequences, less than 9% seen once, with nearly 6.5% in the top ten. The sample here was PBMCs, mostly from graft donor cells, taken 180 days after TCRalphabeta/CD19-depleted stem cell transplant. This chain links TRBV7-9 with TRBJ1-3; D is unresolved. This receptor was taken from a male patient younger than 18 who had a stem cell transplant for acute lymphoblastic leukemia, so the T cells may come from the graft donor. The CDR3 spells CASSLYFPGNTIYF. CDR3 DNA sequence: TGTGCCAGCAGCTTATACTTTCCGGGAAACACCATATATTTT.